Below are 5 T cell receptor beta chains sequenced from a single sample in a study of T cell repertoires in cytomegalovirus infection. From the reads, TCRdb called clonotypes with MiXCR, one entry per CDR3 protein. Here the sample spans about 300,000 distinct CDR3 sequences, approximately 10% being singletons. Sequencing used PBMCs. All receptors derive from a human donor in good health (CMV status not recorded). Some clones in this sample may be carry-over from other donors' samples.

This clonotype has a handful of counts. The chain combines TRBV2 with TRBJ1-1, with D uncertain. Between the trimmed V and J ends, which lost 7 bases and 2 bases, there was a span of 5 bases. This CDR3 comprises 11 residues. Per germline, CDR1 SNHLY and CDR2 FYNNEI. CDR3 nucleotide sequence: TGTGCCAGCATTACCAACACTGAAGCTTTCTTT. The encoded protein is CASITNTEAFF.

This clonotype has a count of ten or more. V and J are TRBV19 and TRBJ2-2; TRBD1 matches at 7 bases. CDR3 length: 16 amino acids. The V segment lost 2 bases and the J segment 3 bases; nucleotides outside the gene matches: 6. Germline assignment: CDR1 LNHDA and CDR2 SQIVND (reference sequence). The CDR3 DNA reads as TGTGCCAGTAGTATACACGACAGGGTTTACACCGGGGAGCTGTTTTTT. Protein sequence: CASSIHDRVYTGELFF.

This clonotype has at least ten counts. CDR3 residues: CASSYSKGTGSDTQYF. As DNA, the CDR3 is TGTGCCAGCAGTTACTCGAAAGGGACAGGGTCAGATACGCAGTATTTT. This chain joins TRBV6-5 and TRBJ2-3; TRBD1 matches 9 bases. The CDR3 spans 16 residues. Unmatched junction bases numbered 5, after V lost 0 bases and J lost 4 bases. Looked up from germline, CDR1 is MNHEY and CDR2 is SVGAGI.

This clonotype was observed at least ten times. The chain uses TRBV11-3 and TRBJ2-2; 14 nucleotides line up with TRBD2. With V trimmed by 3 bases and J by 0 bases, 3 bases remained unmatched. The germline CDR1 and CDR2 sequences are SGHNT and YENEEA. The length of the CDR3 is 18 residues. The CDR3 is CASSFGTSGGTNTGELFF. Written as DNA, the CDR3 is TGTGCCAGCAGCTTTGGGACTAGCGGGGGAACGAACACCGGGGAGCTGTTTTTT.

This clonotype was seen more than once but under ten times. This chain connects TRBV19 to TRBJ1-1; 9 nucleotides line up with TRBD1. V lost 3 bases, J lost 5 bases, and 16 bases stayed unmatched. From germline, CDR1 is LNHDA and CDR2 SQIVND (reference sequence). The CDR3 is 18 residues long. CDR3 nucleotides: TGTGCCAGTAGTATGTCTTACCGGGACAGGGAAAGGCGGACTGAAGCTTTCTTT. Translating gives CASSMSYRDRERRTEAFF.